Shown below are 3 T cell receptor beta chains from a single sample sequenced in a study of blood T cells in healthy people across ages. Alongside a J-beta primer mix, a sample-barcoded 5' primer served in a second PCR lasting roughly 6 to 11 cycles. TCRdb recomputed calls from the 5' RACE reads with MiXCR, one row per CDR3 protein. This sample has about 630,000 distinct CDR3 sequences, with roughly 20% found just once. Sequencing input: blood. Receptor source: a man aged 70-80 years in good health.

The chain couples TRBV20-1 to TRBJ2-5; D is undetermined. The J call may be faulty, since TRBJ2-7 better matches the DNA end. CDR1 and CDR2 from the germline V gene are DFQATT and SNEGSKA (reference sequence). The CDR3 is 14 amino acids. The CDR3 bases are TGCAGTGCTAGACCTCATCCGGCGTCCTACGAGCAGTACTTC. Translation gives CSARPHPASYEQYF.

The genes are TRBV30 and TRBJ1-2; D call uncertain. The V end was cut by 5 bases, the J end by 3 bases, with 10 bases between. This CDR3 has 12 amino acids. Germline V gene lookup returns CDR1 GTSNPN and CDR2 SVGIG (reference sequence). Here the CDR3 reads CAWSSRDYGYTF. The CDR3, as DNA: TGTGCCTGGTCCTCCCGGGACTATGGCTACACCTTC.

CDR3 nucleotide sequence: TGTGCCAGCAGTGCATCCGGGGTCTATGGCTACACCTTC. Translating gives CASSASGVYGYTF. The chain recombines TRBV25-1 with TRBJ1-2, with D uncertain. With 4 bases removed from V and 4 bases from J, the gap between germline ends came to 10 bases. This CDR3 comprises 13 residues. Germline CDR1 is MGHDK and CDR2 is SYGVNS.